This is a list of T cell receptor beta chains from one sample in a study of blood T cell repertoires in COVID-19. The method was immunoSEQ multiplex PCR; TCRdb's version includes in-frame clones alone and lacks a portion of them. Of 150,000 to 200,000 clones in the sample, under 90% are singletons; the top ten hold 12%. Source material: PBMCs or T cells enriched from blood (not recorded which). These receptors were taken from a man aged 50-60 years who had recovered from COVID-19. Each CDR3 is given with its conserved first and last residue. D genes are given only for firm matches. Clone size is shown for a subset of rows, as once, few, many or a class of expanded clone.

d_gene	j_gene	v_gene	abundance	CDR3aa	CDR3nt
.	TRBJ1-4	TRBV5-4	.	CATTLARGGITGKLFF	TGTGCCACCACGCTTGCCCGGGGAGGGATAACCGGAAAACTGTTTTTT
TRBD1	TRBJ2-3	TRBV3-1/TRBV3-2	.	CASSQAGTGPTDTQYF	TGTGCCAGCAGCCAGGCCGGGACAGGGCCCACAGATACGCAGTATTTT
TRBD2	TRBJ2-3	TRBV6-4	.	CASSIAGGQDTQYF	TGTGCCAGCAGTATAGCGGGGGGGCAAGATACGCAGTATTTT
TRBD1	TRBJ2-1	TRBV29-1	.	CSVDGQGRFQFF	TGCAGCGTTGACGGACAGGGTCGATTCCAGTTCTTC
.	TRBJ2-1	TRBV29-1	.	CSVEDMAGTWREQFF	TGCAGCGTTGAAGATATGGCGGGGACCTGGAGAGAGCAGTTCTTC
TRBD1	TRBJ1-2	TRBV28	.	CASSSPADRVGYGYTF	TGTGCCAGCAGTTCCCCCGCCGACAGGGTGGGCTATGGCTACACCTTC
TRBD2	TRBJ2-5	TRBV4-2	.	CASSQGYLAGLQETQYF	TGTGCCAGCAGCCAAGGCTATCTAGCGGGCCTACAAGAGACCCAGTACTTC
TRBD1	TRBJ1-3	TRBV28	.	CASSVTGNSGNTIYF	TGTGCCAGCAGTGTGACAGGGAACTCTGGAAACACCATATATTTT
TRBD1	TRBJ1-5	TRBV7-6	.	CASSLGGQGNQPQHF	TGTGCCAGCAGCTTAGGGGGACAGGGCAATCAGCCCCAGCATTTT
.	TRBJ1-3	TRBV12-5	.	CASEAPSGNTIYF	TGTGCTAGTGAAGCCCCATCTGGAAACACCATATATTTT
TRBD1	TRBJ2-6	TRBV6-6	once	CASSPGTGSSGANVLTF	TGTGCCAGCAGTCCCGGGACAGGGAGCTCTGGGGCCAACGTCCTGACTTTC
.	TRBJ1-3	TRBV7-3	.	CASSAGQGNTIYF	TGTGCCAGCAGCGCCGGACAGGGAAACACCATATATTTT
.	TRBJ1-1	TRBV3-1/TRBV3-2	few	CASSHLQGNTEAFF	TGTGCCAGCAGCCATCTACAGGGGAACACTGAAGCTTTCTTT
TRBD2	TRBJ2-1	TRBV7-4	few	CASSLGSWTSGEEGNEQFF	TGTGCCAGCAGCTTAGGGTCGTGGACTAGTGGGGAGGAGGGGAATGAGCAGTTCTTC
TRBD1	TRBJ1-2	TRBV19	.	CASSTRTGAMQNYGYTF	TGTGCCAGTAGTACACGGACAGGGGCCATGCAAAACTATGGCTACACCTTC
TRBD2	TRBJ2-7	TRBV3-1/TRBV3-2	.	CASGRRGAYEQYF	TGTGCCAGCGGGAGGCGGGGGGCCTACGAGCAGTACTTC
.	TRBJ2-4	TRBV7-9	.	CASAPRVVNIQYF	TGTGCCTCAGCCCCACGGGTCGTAAACATTCAGTACTTC
.	TRBJ2-1	TRBV6-2/TRBV6-3	.	CASSWLKTNEQFF	TGTGCCAGCAGTTGGCTTAAGACTAATGAGCAGTTCTTC
.	TRBJ2-7	TRBV5-1	.	CASSFGAGSYEQYF	TGCGCCAGCAGCTTCGGAGCTGGGTCCTACGAGCAGTACTTC
.	TRBJ2-7	TRBV29-1	.	CSAQSPYEQYF	TGCAGCGCCCAGTCCCCTTACGAGCAGTACTTC
.	TRBJ1-2	TRBV3-1/TRBV3-2	.	CASSQLNPIDGYTF	TGTGCCAGCAGCCAGCTAAACCCTATCGATGGCTACACCTTC
.	TRBJ1-6	TRBV27	.	CASSLGGQYNSPLHF	TGTGCCAGCAGTTTAGGTGGGCAGTATAATTCACCCCTCCACTTT
.	TRBJ1-2	TRBV4-3	.	CASSQDVVAPLNYGYTF	TGCGCCAGCAGCCAAGATGTAGTAGCGCCTCTTAACTATGGCTACACCTTC
TRBD1	TRBJ1-1	TRBV11-1	.	CASRDRKNTEAFF	TGTGCCAGCAGGGACAGGAAAAACACTGAAGCTTTCTTT
.	TRBJ1-6	TRBV13	once	CASSLRESPLHF	TGTGCCAGCAGCTTACGGGAATCACCCCTCCACTTT
.	TRBJ1-1	TRBV2	few	CASSVERTEAFF	TGTGCCAGCAGCGTGGAGCGCACTGAAGCTTTCTTT
TRBD1	TRBJ2-5	TRBV7-2	.	CASSYRDRILQETQYF	TGTGCCAGCAGCTACCGGGACAGAATACTACAAGAGACCCAGTACTTC
TRBD2	TRBJ2-7	TRBV30	.	CAWAFVGGEYF	TGTGCCTGGGCCTTTGTGGGGGGGGAGTACTTC
.	TRBJ2-1	TRBV19	.	CASSIDRGRRSPQFF	TGTGCCAGTAGTATAGATCGCGGGCGCAGAAGCCCGCAGTTCTTC
.	TRBJ2-7	TRBV6-5	.	CASSYSPGQPYEQYF	TGTGCCAGCAGTTACTCGCCAGGGCAACCCTACGAGCAGTACTTC
TRBD2	TRBJ2-5	TRBV15	.	CATSRDRGGQETQYF	TGTGCCACCAGCAGAGATAGGGGAGGGCAAGAGACCCAGTACTTC
TRBD1	TRBJ2-5	TRBV7-9	.	CASSSDRGQRGETQYF	TGTGCCAGCAGCTCAGACAGGGGACAACGGGGAGAGACCCAGTACTTC
TRBD1	TRBJ1-6	TRBV5-1	.	CASRSGTGDSPLHF	TGCGCCAGCAGATCCGGGACAGGGGATTCACCCCTCCACTTT
TRBD1	TRBJ2-7	TRBV5-1	.	CASSYGTGGYEQYF	TGCGCCAGCAGCTACGGGACAGGGGGCTACGAGCAGTACTTC
.	TRBJ2-5	TRBV18	.	CASSPPLGGLSETQYF	TGTGCCAGCTCACCACCGCTGGGGGGGCTGTCAGAGACCCAGTACTTC
TRBD1	TRBJ2-7	TRBV5-6	.	CASTLSWDRAYEQYF	TGTGCCAGCACACTCTCCTGGGACAGAGCCTACGAGCAGTACTTC
TRBD1	TRBJ2-7	TRBV11-2	.	CASSTMTGGYYEQYF	TGTGCCAGCAGCACCATGACAGGGGGGTATTACGAGCAGTACTTC
.	TRBJ2-3	TRBV6-5	.	CASSYLSDTQYF	TGTGCCAGCAGTTACTTAAGCGATACGCAGTATTTT
.	TRBJ1-1	TRBV5-1	.	CASSLGGLEAFF	TGCGCCAGCAGCTTGGGGGGGCTGGAAGCTTTCTTT
TRBD1	TRBJ1-2	TRBV4-1	.	CASSRQADGTGLGYTF	TGCGCCAGCAGCCGCCAAGCCGACGGGACAGGGCTCGGCTACACCTTC
.	TRBJ2-5	TRBV11-2	.	CASSLVAAGGGETQYF	TGTGCCAGCAGCTTAGTTGCGGCTGGAGGCGGTGAGACCCAGTACTTC
.	TRBJ1-1	TRBV7-2	.	CASSLGAQAFF	TGTGCCAGCAGCTTGGGCGCGCAAGCTTTCTTT
.	TRBJ1-1	TRBV5-8	.	CASRHGQSNTEAFF	TGTGCCAGCAGACACGGACAGTCGAACACTGAAGCTTTCTTT
TRBD2	TRBJ2-5	TRBV9	.	CASSVGEGKETQYF	TGTGCCAGCAGCGTAGGGGAGGGAAAAGAGACCCAGTACTTC
TRBD2	TRBJ2-7	TRBV7-3	once	CASSLTSGGHEQYF	TGTGCCAGCAGCTTAACGTCGGGAGGACACGAGCAGTACTTC
TRBD1	TRBJ2-2	TRBV11-2	.	CASSQWTGVMGGELFF	TGTGCCAGCAGCCAATGGACAGGGGTTATGGGCGGGGAGCTGTTTTTT
TRBD1	TRBJ1-2	TRBV2	.	CASSQDRGGGYTF	TGTGCCAGCAGTCAAGACAGGGGAGGCGGCTACACCTTC
.	TRBJ1-5	TRBV19	.	CASSPLLGGSYQPQHF	TGTGCCAGTAGTCCTCTCTTGGGAGGGTCTTACCAGCCCCAGCATTTT
.	TRBJ2-2	TRBV6-5	.	CASRNPPGAGELFF	TGTGCCAGCAGGAACCCCCCAGGGGCCGGGGAGCTGTTTTTT
.	TRBJ1-5	TRBV19	.	CASSDRTQHF	TGTGCCAGTAGTGACCGGACTCAGCATTTT
.	TRBJ2-5	TRBV5-1	many	CASTEGSSRSGETQYF	TGCGCCAGCACGGAGGGTTCCTCAAGATCAGGGGAGACCCAGTACTTC
.	TRBJ2-1	TRBV11-3	.	CASSHPGSPNEQFF	TGTGCCAGCAGCCATCCCGGGTCCCCCAATGAGCAGTTCTTC
.	TRBJ1-3	TRBV4-1	few	CASSPRQADSGNTIYF	TGCGCCAGCAGCCCCCGACAGGCAGACTCTGGAAACACCATATATTTT
TRBD1	TRBJ1-5	TRBV4-1	.	CASSQGGQGGDFRGNQPQHF	TGCGCCAGCAGCCAGGGGGGACAGGGTGGCGATTTTCGCGGCAATCAGCCCCAGCATTTT
.	TRBJ1-6	TRBV28	once	CASSLQGLPLHF	TGTGCCAGCAGTTTACAGGGACTACCCCTCCACTTT
TRBD2	TRBJ2-3	TRBV19	.	CAVGVAGGADTQYF	TGTGCCGTAGGGGTAGCGGGGGGCGCAGATACGCAGTATTTT
TRBD1	TRBJ1-2	TRBV7-3	.	CASSTPGQGGYTF	TGTGCCAGCAGCACCCCGGGACAGGGTGGCTACACCTTC
.	TRBJ1-6	TRBV5-1	few	CASSLGEGQAGNSPLHF	TGCGCCAGCAGCTTGGGGGAGGGACAAGCCGGCAATTCACCCCTCCACTTT
.	TRBJ1-1	TRBV5-1	.	CASSSRQESEAFF	TGCGCCAGCAGCTCCCGACAGGAAAGTGAAGCTTTCTTT
.	TRBJ1-2	TRBV30	.	CAWALGGGGYTF	TGTGCCTGGGCCCTAGGGGGGGGCGGCTACACCTTC